A single sample gave rise to the 20 T cell receptor beta chains below, sequenced in a study of blood T cells in healthy people across ages. It was with a sample-barcoded 5' primer and a J-beta primer mix that a second PCR of about 6 to 12 cycles was run. Via MiXCR, TCRdb re-called the 5' RACE reads, giving one row per CDR3 protein. This repertoire shows around 690,000 distinct CDR3 sequences, roughly 53% found once; its top ten account for approximately 37%. The sample comprised blood. The receptors shown here come from a man aged 60-69 years in good health.

For the CDR3, the DNA is TGTGCCAGCAAGGGTAGCGGGGGTGCAGATACGCAGTATTTT. Residues: CASKGSGGADTQYF. The chain joins TRBV2 to TRBJ2-3; 9 nucleotides align to TRBD2. The trim removed 7 bases at V and 4 bases at J, leaving 6 bases unmatched. The CDR3 sequence is 14 residues long. Germline lookup yields CDR1 SNHLY and CDR2 FYNNEI.

The gene calls are TRBV7-9 and TRBJ1-4; no clear D gene. The CDR3 has 12 residues. Trimming pared 1 base from V and 10 bases from J, leaving 7 bases between. Germline CDR1 reads SEHNR; CDR2 reads FQNEAQ (reference sequence). The chain's CDR3 is CASSLEEGKLFF. In nucleotides, the CDR3 is TGTGCCAGCAGCTTAGAAGAAGGAAAACTGTTTTTT.

The chain combines TRBV19 with TRBJ2-7; 10 bases map to TRBD1. The DNA end is more similar to TRBJ2-5, so the J call may be wrong. Germline lookup yields CDR1 LNHDA and CDR2 SQIVND (reference sequence). CDR3 length: 16 residues. The CDR3 sequence is CASSTVGQGIAETQYF. CDR3 nucleotides: TGTGCCAGTAGTACGGTGGGACAGGGGATAGCGGAGACCCAGTACTTC.

The chain is built from TRBV18 and TRBJ1-2; D gene ambiguous. The CDR3 has 13 amino acids. Trimming removed 2 bases at V and 5 bases at J, with 9 bases between. CDR1 is KGHSH, CDR2 LQKENI, per germline. The CDR3 spells CASSPVGRYGYTF. CDR3 DNA: TGTGCCAGCTCACCAGTCGGGCGATATGGCTACACCTTC.

The genes are TRBV29-1 and TRBJ2-3; maybe TRBD2 (5 bases). Trimming removed 0 bases from V and 0 bases from J, with 13 bases in between. The CDR3 totals 16 residues. The V gene's germline CDR1 is SQVTM and CDR2 ANQGSEA. The CDR3 DNA reads TGCAGCGTTGAAGATAGGAGGACCCTAAGCACAGATACGCAGTATTTT. It encodes CSVEDRRTLSTDTQYF.

V gene TRBV29-1 combines with J gene TRBJ2-2; D is unclear. The CDR3 is 12 amino acids. CDR1 is SQVTM and CDR2 is ANQGSEA in the germline V gene. Trimming took 8 bases from V and 0 from J, leaving 7 bases between them. In DNA, the CDR3 is TGCAGCTACAATACGAACACCGGGGAGCTGTTTTTT. Translating gives CSYNTNTGELFF.

This chain uses TRBV7-9 with TRBJ2-5, with 8 bases aligning to TRBD1. Unmatched junction bases numbered 7, after V lost 5 bases and J lost 5 bases. Germline CDR1 is SEHNR and CDR2 is FQNEAQ (reference sequence). CDR3 length: 14 residues. CDR3 residues: CASSTAGGWETQYF. The CDR3 DNA sequence: TGTGCCAGCAGCACAGCAGGGGGCTGGGAGACCCAGTACTTC.

This chain links TRBV29-1 with TRBJ2-3; no clear D gene. V lost 6 bases and J 5 bases, leaving 6 bases between the germline ends. CDR3 length equals 10 residues. Germline lookup yields CDR1 SQVTM and CDR2 ANQGSEA. The CDR3, as DNA: TGCAGCGTCCGCCAAGATACGCAGTATTTT. Protein sequence: CSVRQDTQYF.

The chain has TRBV7-8 and TRBJ2-5; D is unclear. Germline V CDR1 and CDR2: SGHVS, FQNEAQ. The germline V and J ends were trimmed by 1 base and 2 bases, with 14 bases remaining between them. The CDR3 has 16 amino acids. This CDR3 reads CASSLGAPAFQETQYF. In nucleotides, the CDR3 is TGTGCCAGCAGCTTAGGGGCACCCGCCTTTCAAGAGACCCAGTACTTC.

This clonotype was picked up a small number of times. The V gene is TRBV6-2 or TRBV6-3, the J gene TRBJ1-2; D gene ambiguous. CDR1 is MNHEY and CDR2 is SVGEGT in the germline V gene. V was shortened by 5 bases and J by 7 bases, with 11 bases between the two germline ends. This CDR3 contains 12 residues. The CDR3 region has the DNA TGTGCCAGCAGTCGCCCGGCTCGTGGCTACACCTTC. Its translation: CASSRPARGYTF.

The chain recombines TRBV14 with TRBJ2-5; 7 nucleotides match TRBD2. Losses at the gene ends were 0 bases for V and 5 bases for J; bases not matched to a gene: 9. Germline CDR1 and CDR2: SGHDN and FVKESK. This CDR3 contains 16 residues. CDR3 in amino acids: CASSQDQRLARETQYF. In nucleotides, the CDR3 is TGTGCCAGCAGCCAAGATCAGCGACTAGCTAGGGAGACCCAGTACTTC.

The V and J genes are TRBV7-2 and TRBJ1-2; D gene ambiguous. Germline assignment: CDR1 SGHTA and CDR2 FQGNSA. The V and J ends lost 1 base and 0 bases respectively, with 9 bases between them. This CDR3 spans 15 amino acids. The CDR3 region has the DNA TGTGCCAGCAGCTTAGTTCCCGGTTCTAACTATGGCTACACCTTC. This sequence encodes CASSLVPGSNYGYTF.

The V gene is TRBV10-3, the J gene TRBJ1-5; D is ambiguous. CDR3 length equals 13 residues. V lost 8 bases and J lost 3, with 11 bases in between. Per germline, CDR1 ENHRY and CDR2 SYGVKD. This CDR3 reads CAISDGYNQPQHF. CDR3 DNA: TGTGCCATCTCGGACGGATACAATCAGCCCCAGCATTTT.

The rearrangement uses TRBV20-1 and TRBJ2-1; the match to TRBD2 covers 13 bases. The V and J ends lost 5 bases and 8 bases, in that order; junction bases with no gene match: 9. The CDR3 totals 15 residues. Germline V gene sequence: CDR1 DFQATT, CDR2 SNEGSKA (reference sequence). This CDR3 reads CSARATSGGAYEQFF. The CDR3, as DNA: TGCAGTGCTCGCGCCACTAGCGGGGGGGCCTATGAGCAGTTCTTC.

The chain joins TRBV5-1 to TRBJ2-6, with 7 positions matching TRBD1. This CDR3 has 18 amino acids. Germline CDR1 SGHRS, CDR2 YFSETQ. The trim removed 2 bases at V and 0 bases at J, leaving 8 bases unmatched. As DNA, the CDR3 is TGCGCCAGCAGCTTCACAGGGGAACTCGGCTCTGGGGCCAACGTCCTGACTTTC. Its protein product is CASSFTGELGSGANVLTF.

V gene TRBV25-1 combines with J gene TRBJ2-6; D unclear. This CDR3 has 15 residues. Per the germline V gene, CDR1 is MGHDK and CDR2 is SYGVNS. V lost 5 bases and J 4 bases, leaving 12 bases between the germline ends. The CDR3 region is CASSSLGPGANVLTF. The CDR3 DNA is TGTGCCAGCAGTTCCCTGGGTCCGGGGGCCAACGTCCTGACTTTC.

This chain uses TRBV7-2 with TRBJ2-7; D is tentatively TRBD1 or TRBD2 (5 bases each). CDR1 and CDR2 (germline): SGHTA, FQGNSA. Trimming removed 3 bases at V and 0 bases at J, with 9 bases between. This CDR3 is 14 amino acids long. CDR3 protein: CASSLGRNSYEQYF. As DNA, the CDR3 is TGTGCCAGCAGCTTGGGACGGAACTCCTACGAGCAGTACTTC.

The gene calls are TRBV6-1 and TRBJ2-2; perhaps TRBD1 as D (5 bases). The germline gives CDR1 MNHNS, CDR2 SASEGT. The V gene lost 5 bases and the J gene lost 1 base, with 17 bases spanning the gap. This CDR3 comprises 17 residues. CDR3 protein: CASSPYGQGLNTGELFF. CDR3 bases: TGTGCCAGCAGTCCCTATGGGCAGGGTTTGAACACCGGGGAGCTGTTTTTT.

The table lists this clonotype with a few counts. The chain recombines TRBV7-2 with TRBJ1-2; a possible D gene is TRBD1 (6 bases). The germline CDR1 and CDR2 sequences are SGHTA and FQGNSA. The CDR3 loop spans 15 amino acids. V lost 4 bases, J lost 6 bases, and 18 bases lay in between. CDR3 DNA sequence: TGTGCCAGCAGCTACAGAGTCAGGGGCCGCCATGGCTACACCTTC. Protein product: CASSYRVRGRHGYTF.

V and J are TRBV11-2 and TRBJ2-3; 12 bases are shared with TRBD2. Germline V gene sequence: CDR1 SGHAT, CDR2 FQNNGV. The V and J ends lost 3 bases and 2 bases, in that order; junction bases with no gene match: 3. The length of the CDR3 is 16 residues. In nucleotides, the CDR3 is TGTGCCAGCAGCTTGACTAGCGGGGGAAACACAGATACGCAGTATTTT. This translates into CASSLTSGGNTDTQYF.